This TCR beta chain was retrieved from a study of T-cell memory formation after mild COVID-19. Whole-study context: TCR clusters were largely donor specific. Study-level results: The pre-infection memory compartment contained some responding clones, suggesting cross-reactive memory joined.

This clonotype turned up a few times. The target antigen is unknown. TCRalpha and TCRbeta libraries used 5'RACE with constant-segment primers and UMIs. From the 5' RACE reads, TCRdb called clonotypes with MiXCR, one entry per CDR3 protein. The sample gives around 440,000 distinct CDR3 sequences, around a sixth of which show up once; 9% to 15% is in the top ten. This TCR derives from an adult woman who had mild COVID-19 (a few samples of this study predate the infection). Cell type and time point are not known. The sequencing input was PBMCs or a T cell subset sorted from them (not recorded which).

The chain's CDR3 is CASSDQIGTEAFF. The CDR3 region has the DNA TGTGCCAGCAGTGATCAGATAGGGACTGAAGCTTTCTTT. The chain employs TRBV6-1 and TRBJ1-1; D unclear. The germline V gene has CDR1 MNHNS and CDR2 SASEGT. The CDR3 totals 13 residues. The V end was cut by 3 bases, the J end by 5 bases, with 10 bases between.